Shown below are 9 T cell receptor beta chains from a single sample sequenced in a study of shared clonotypes between healthy human individuals. The assay was immunoSEQ multiplex PCR, and TCRdb's table has in-frame clones only and misses some. The sample lists about 2.3 million clones, 85% to 95% seen once, with about 0.36% in the top ten. The sample comprised naive CD4+ T cells from PBMCs. Subset denoted: CD45RA+ positively selected. These receptors were collected from a man aged 18-30 years in good health. Some clones in this sample may be carry-over from other donors' samples.

The V call is TRBV4-3, the J call TRBJ1-5; no clear D gene. V was cut by 2 bases and J by 4 bases, with 15 bases left in between. The CDR3 is 16 amino acids. The germline V gene encodes CDR1 LGHNA and CDR2 YSLEER. The CDR3 is CASSQYGRGENQPQHF. The CDR3 DNA reads TGCGCCAGCAGCCAATACGGACGCGGGGAGAATCAGCCCCAGCATTTT.

The chain joins TRBV11-2 to TRBJ2-7; D remains ambiguous. CDR1 is SGHAT, CDR2 FQNNGV, per germline. This CDR3 has 15 amino acids. Trimming pared 3 bases from V and 4 bases from J, leaving 16 bases between. Here the CDR3 reads CASSFSRLVNYEQYF. In DNA, the CDR3 is TGTGCCAGCAGCTTCTCAAGGCTAGTAAATTACGAGCAGTACTTC.

The V gene is TRBV5-6, the J gene TRBJ2-1; D is possibly TRBD1 (5 bases). Trimming took off 4 bases at V and 6 bases at J, with 11 bases between the two ends. Germline V gene data show CDR1 as SGHDT and CDR2 as YYEEEE. The CDR3 extends over 13 amino acids. The CDR3 sequence: CASSLIDSNEQFF. In DNA form, the CDR3 reads TGTGCCAGCAGCCTTATAGACAGCAATGAGCAGTTCTTC. The variable domain in full, completed from reference TRBV5-6 and TRBJ2-1, reads DAGVTQSPTHLIKTRGQQVTLRCSPKSGHDTVSWYQQALGQGPQFIFQYYEEEERQRGNFPDRFSGHQFPNYSSELNVNALLLGDSALYLCASSLIDSNEQFFGPGTRLTVL.

The rearrangement uses TRBV27 and TRBJ1-3, with D uncertain. V was cut by 3 bases and J by 2 bases, with 11 bases left in between. The CDR3 loop spans 15 amino acids. In germline, CDR1 is MNHEY, CDR2 SMNVEV (reference sequence). The CDR3 protein is CASSLEAAPGNTIYF. The CDR3 nucleotides are TGTGCCAGCAGTTTGGAGGCAGCTCCTGGAAACACCATATATTTT.

The chain is built from TRBV9 and TRBJ2-7; 7 bases fit TRBD2. Germline CDR1 reads SGDLS; CDR2 reads YYNGEE. The CDR3 loop spans 17 amino acids. The V gene end was trimmed by 4 bases and the J gene end by 7 bases; junction bases not matched to a gene: 20. The CDR3 loop reads CASSPPSLLAHAGEQYF. The CDR3 region has the DNA TGTGCCAGCAGCCCCCCTTCTCTACTAGCGCACGCCGGAGAGCAGTACTTC.

This clone occurred a few times. V is TRBV7-8 and J is TRBJ1-2; D is unclear. Trimming removed 5 bases at V and 0 bases at J, with 13 bases between. Germline CDR1 is SGHVS and CDR2 is FQNEAQ. The length of the CDR3 is 15 residues. CDR3 protein: CASSLRTDTNYGYTF. CDR3 nucleotides: TGTGCCAGCAGCCTGCGGACGGATACTAACTATGGCTACACCTTC. The full variable domain, with the rest looked up from reference TRBV7-8 and TRBJ1-2, is GAGVSQSPRYKVAKRGQDVALRCDPISGHVSLFWYQQALGQGPEFLTYFQNEAQLDKSGLPSDRFFAERPEGSVSTLKIQRTQQEDSAVYLCASSLRTDTNYGYTFGSGTRLTVV.

The chain recombines TRBV4-2 with TRBJ2-2; D remains ambiguous. The CDR3 length is 14 residues. V gave up 0 bases and J gave up 5 bases, with 7 bases separating them. Germline CDR1 is LGHNA and CDR2 is YNFKEQ. The CDR3 is CASSQERRTGELFF. DNA for the CDR3: TGTGCCAGCAGCCAAGAACGTCGGACCGGGGAGCTGTTTTTT.

Of note for this clone: A read error may produce the germline difference seen at one junction end. The chain links TRBV25-1 to TRBJ2-7, with a weak D call TRBD2 (5 bases). The CDR3 is 15 amino acids. Germline values: CDR1 MGHDK, CDR2 SYGVNS. The CDR3 DNA sequence: TGTGCCAGCAGTGAATTTACGGCGACTAACTACAAGCAGTACTTC. This gives the protein CASSEFTATNYKQYF.

This clone was seen more than once but under ten times. J is TRBJ1-1 and V is TRBV5-1; weak D call: TRBD1 (5 bases). The CDR3 runs 13 residues. V lost 10 bases and J 1 base, leaving 14 bases between the germline ends. Germline V gene sequence: CDR1 SGHRS, CDR2 YFSETQ. CDR3: CAGAQEPNTEAFF. The CDR3 bases are TGCGCCGGGGCCCAGGAGCCGAACACTGAAGCTTTCTTT. The full variable domain, with the rest looked up from reference TRBV5-1 and TRBJ1-1, is KAGVTQTPRYLIKTRGQQVTLSCSPISGHRSVSWYQQTPGQGLQFLFEYFSETQRNKGNFPGRFSGRQFSNSRSEMNVSTLELGDSALYLCAGAQEPNTEAFFGQGTRLTVV.